The entry that follows covers one T cell receptor (beta chain) sequence. Its target is not known. During its preparation, the TCRbeta library received unique molecular identifiers. TCRdb called the PCR reads again in MiXCR, with one record for every CDR3 protein. Counted here are about 16,000 distinct CDR3 sequences, about 7.7% occurring once; the ten biggest clones make up around 34%. This entry belongs to a study of T-cell reconstitution after alpha-beta-depleted transplantation in children. General study results and limits: One year after transplant, T-cell counts and diversity came mostly from newly produced T cells. The origin of alpha-beta T cells about two months after transplant was reportedly several hundred expanded graft clones.

The material was PBMCs, mostly from graft donor cells, obtained 60 days after TCRalphabeta/CD19-depleted stem cell transplant. The sequence was collected from a boy younger than two who had a stem cell transplant for Wiskott-Aldrich syndrome, so the T cells may come from the graft donor.

The DNA of the CDR3 is TGTGCCACGATGACAGGCCCGAAGACCCAGTACTTC. It codes for CATMTGPKTQYF. The chain couples TRBV10-3 to TRBJ2-5, with D tentatively TRBD1 (6 bases). The V end lost 10 bases, the J end lost 6 bases, and 15 bases lay between the germline ends. The CDR3 has 12 residues. The germline gives CDR1 ENHRY, CDR2 SYGVKD.